This T cell receptor (beta chain) was retrieved from a study of blood T cell repertoires in COVID-19. As originally analysed: Nucleated cell counts were estimated from reference gene primer amplification. TCRdb's table, derived via immunoSEQ multiplex PCR, lists solely in-frame clones and lacks some. For V, J and clone size, that table is used; D and trimming come from the DNA. Found here are a few hundred thousand clones, approximately 82% of them singletons; the top ten hold about 1.2%. This CDR3 comprises 14 residues. Trimming left V 3 bases short and J 5 bases short, with 13 bases between. Germline assignment: CDR1 LNHDA and CDR2 SQIVND (reference sequence).

The sequence came from a woman aged 50 to 60 with acute or convalescent COVID-19. The rearrangement joins TRBV19 to TRBJ2-5; tentative D call: TRBD1 (6 bases). Material: peripheral blood. CDR3 sequence reads: CASSIRPGDETQYF. The CDR3 DNA is TGTGCCAGTAGTATCCGTCCAGGGGACGAGACCCAGTACTTC.